This passage covers 21 T cell receptor beta chains from one sample sequenced in a study of immune cell composition in non-small cell lung cancer. Normal lung was sampled as far from the tumour as possible, at least 3 cm. Sequencing used immunoSEQ multiplex PCR; TCRdb keeps in-frame clones, though not all of them. This table has around 7,000 clones, roughly 86% appearing once. Sequencing was done on a sample of non-adjacent lung tissue. Receptors were obtained from a human donor with non-small cell lung cancer.

This clone has just a few counts. The J gene is TRBJ1-3, the V gene TRBV9; 9 bases line up with TRBD1. The V segment lost 4 bases and the J segment 0 bases; nucleotides outside the gene matches: 5. This CDR3 spans 16 amino acids. Germline V gives CDR1 SGDLS, CDR2 YYNGEE. The CDR3: CASSTGQGYSGNTIYF. CDR3 bases: TGTGCCAGCAGCACGGGACAGGGCTACTCTGGAAACACCATATATTTT.

The rearrangement joins TRBV14 to TRBJ2-7; the D gene is possibly TRBD2 (5 bases). V was clipped by 5 bases and J by 0 bases, with 20 bases between them. Germline V gives CDR1 SGHDN, CDR2 FVKESK. The CDR3 has 17 residues. The CDR3 DNA reads TGTGCCAGCAGCAATTACCCGGGAAGGAAAGACTCCTACGAGCAGTACTTC. The encoded protein is CASSNYPGRKDSYEQYF.

The chain couples TRBV10-3 to TRBJ1-1; TRBD1 matches 12 bases. Trimming took 5 bases from V and 8 from J; bases not matched to a gene: 6. The CDR3 runs 14 residues. Germline V gene data show CDR1 as ENHRY and CDR2 as SYGVKD. CDR3 nucleotides: TGTGCCATCAGTCCGGGACAGGGGGCAACAGAAGCTTTCTTT. Protein sequence: CAISPGQGATEAFF.

The CDR3 DNA is TGTGCCTGGAGCCCCCAGGTAGTCAATGAGCAGTTCTTC. Translating it yields CAWSPQVVNEQFF. The rearrangement links TRBV30 to TRBJ2-1; no firm D call. Germline CDR1 and CDR2: GTSNPN and SVGIG (reference sequence). With 3 bases removed from V and 6 bases from J, the gap between germline ends came to 12 bases. The CDR3 covers 13 residues.

This clone was detected once. This sequence joins TRBV7-2 and TRBJ2-5; D is perhaps TRBD1 (5 bases). The ends were cut back, 2 bases at V and 3 bases at J, with 7 bases in the middle. The CDR3 is 13 amino acids. The V gene's germline CDR1 is SGHTA and CDR2 FQGNSA. The CDR3 nucleotides are TGTGCCAGCAGCTTACCCAGGGAAGAGACCCAGTACTTC. It encodes CASSLPREETQYF. Based on the CDR3 plus reference TRBV7-2 and TRBJ2-5, the full variable domain is GAGVSQSPSNKVTEKGKDVELRCDPISGHTALYWYRQSLGQGLEFLIYFQGNSAPDKSGLPSDRFSAERTGGSVSTLTIQRTQQEDSAVYLCASSLPREETQYFGPGTRLLVL.

The rearrangement links TRBV30 to TRBJ1-4; tentatively, D is TRBD1 (6 bases). V lost 2 bases and J 5 bases, leaving 9 bases between the germline ends. The CDR3 runs 13 residues. The V gene's germline CDR1 is GTSNPN and CDR2 SVGIG (reference sequence). The CDR3: CAWSIQGNEKLFF. The CDR3 nucleotides read TGTGCCTGGAGTATACAGGGAAATGAAAAACTGTTTTTT.

This sequence joins TRBV9 and TRBJ2-5; D perhaps matches TRBD2 (6 bases). The V gene's germline CDR1 is SGDLS and CDR2 YYNGEE. Trimming took 4 bases from V and 5 from J, leaving 18 bases between them. The CDR3 consists of 15 residues. The CDR3 region is CASSFPPTGVETQYF. The CDR3 DNA sequence: TGTGCCAGCAGCTTTCCCCCTACGGGAGTGGAGACCCAGTACTTC.

The chain carries TRBV19 and TRBJ1-1; D is unclear. Between the trimmed V and J ends, which lost 0 bases and 6 bases, there was a span of 14 bases. The germline gives CDR1 LNHDA, CDR2 SQIVND (reference sequence). This CDR3 is built from 15 residues. The CDR3 sequence: CASSIDWWGAAEAFF. Written as DNA, the CDR3 is TGTGCCAGTAGTATAGATTGGTGGGGTGCGGCTGAAGCTTTCTTT.

The CDR3 here is CASSLSRQANTEAFF. In DNA, the CDR3 is TGTGCCAGCAGCTTGTCCCGACAGGCGAACACTGAAGCTTTCTTT. The V gene is TRBV5-5, the J gene TRBJ1-1; possibly TRBD1 for D (6 bases). Trimming pared 1 base from V and 1 base from J, leaving 11 bases between. The CDR3 is 15 amino acids. Germline V gene lookup returns CDR1 SGHKS and CDR2 YYEKEE (reference sequence). The whole variable domain, remainder taken from reference TRBV5-5 and TRBJ1-1, is DAGVTQSPTHLIKTRGQQVTLRCSPISGHKSVSWYQQVLGQGPQFIFQYYEKEERGRGNFPDRFSARQFPNYSSELNVNALLLGDSALYLCASSLSRQANTEAFFGQGTRLTVV.

The genes are TRBV19 and TRBJ2-5, with D perhaps TRBD1 or TRBD2 (6 bases each). Per the germline V gene, CDR1 is LNHDA and CDR2 is SQIVND (reference sequence). V was pared by 9 bases and J by 4 bases, with 15 bases between. The CDR3 covers 13 residues. The CDR3 spells CASSPGAGETQYF. In DNA, the CDR3 is TGTGCCAGCAGCCCGGGGGCCGGAGAGACCCAGTACTTC.

The chain carries TRBV7-5 and TRBJ2-7; the table's D call of TRBD1 was not tested on the DNA. TRBV7-5 is assigned pseudogene status. The CDR3 has 15 amino acids. The CDR3 DNA sequence: TGTGCCAGCAGCTTAGTGACAGGGAGCTCCTACGAGCAGTACTTC. Protein product: CASSLVTGSSYEQYF.

V usage is TRBV6-6 and J usage is TRBJ1-6; D may be TRBD1 (6 bases). Trimming left V 8 bases short and J 9 bases short, with 11 bases between. Germline V gives CDR1 MNHNY, CDR2 SVGAGI (reference sequence). The CDR3 has 12 residues. The CDR3 region is CASFEGGSPLHF. Here the CDR3 DNA reads TGTGCCAGCTTTGAGGGGGGTTCACCCCTCCACTTT.

This clone appeared once. The chain employs TRBV7-9 and TRBJ1-6, with D hard to call. CDR1 SEHNR and CDR2 FQNEAQ come from the germline V gene (reference sequence). The CDR3 runs 12 residues. The germline V and J ends were trimmed by 8 bases and 10 bases, with 12 bases remaining between them. The CDR3 coding sequence is TGTGCCAGCGCCCTCAACTACTCACCCCTCCACTTT. Translating it yields CASALNYSPLHF. Full variable domain (missing parts from reference TRBV7-9 and TRBJ1-6): DTGVSQNPRHKITKRGQNVTFRCDPISEHNRLYWYRQTLGQGPEFLTYFQNEAQLEKSRLLSDRFSAERPKGSFSTLEIQRTEQGDSAMYLCASALNYSPLHFGNGTRLTVT.

The chain couples TRBV19 to TRBJ2-3; D is possibly TRBD1 (6 bases). Germline CDR1 LNHDA, CDR2 SQIVND (reference sequence). The CDR3 contains 16 residues. Trimming removed 1 base from V and 1 base from J, with 12 bases in between. DNA of the CDR3: TGTGCCAGTAGTATAGCTCCGGGACACTGCACAGATACGCAGTATTTT. The encoded protein is CASSIAPGHCTDTQYF.

This clone was observed once. The rearrangement joins TRBV5-4 to TRBJ2-6, with D maybe TRBD1 (5 bases). Germline lookup yields CDR1 SGHNT and CDR2 YYREEE (reference sequence). Trimming shortened V by 7 bases and J by 2 bases, and 13 bases separated the two germline ends. The CDR3 is 15 amino acids. The DNA of the CDR3 is TGTGCCAGCGACCGCAGGGCAGCTGGGGCCAACGTCCTGACTTTC. It codes for CASDRRAAGANVLTF.

The chain recombines TRBV2 with TRBJ2-2, with D perhaps matching TRBD1 or TRBD2 (5 bases each). Trimming took off 6 bases at V and 7 bases at J, with 18 bases between the two ends. The CDR3 is 15 residues long. Germline V CDR1 and CDR2: SNHLY, FYNNEI. This chain's CDR3 is CASRVQQGAGGELFF. In DNA form, the CDR3 reads TGTGCCAGCAGAGTTCAGCAGGGCGCGGGCGGGGAGCTGTTTTTT.

This clone has a handful of counts. The chain is built from TRBV27 and TRBJ1-6; 9 bases match TRBD1. The germline V gene encodes CDR1 MNHEY and CDR2 SMNVEV (reference sequence). J was trimmed by 7 bases and V by 2 bases; bases with no gene match: 3. This CDR3 spans 15 amino acids. Written as DNA, the CDR3 is TGTGCCAGCAGTTTAACGGGACAGGGCAATTCACCCCTCCACTTT. Residues: CASSLTGQGNSPLHF.

The J gene is TRBJ1-2, the V gene TRBV28; tentative D call: TRBD1 (6 bases). This CDR3 has 13 residues. The germline V gene encodes CDR1 MDHEN and CDR2 SYDVKM. Between the trimmed V and J ends, which lost 6 bases and 8 bases, there was a span of 16 bases. The CDR3 loop reads CASRQSTGRGYTF. Written as DNA, the CDR3 is TGTGCCAGCAGGCAATCGACAGGACGGGGCTACACCTTC.

The chain employs TRBV4-2 and TRBJ2-3; D is ambiguous. Per germline, CDR1 LGHNA and CDR2 YNFKEQ. V was pared by 5 bases and J by 0 bases, with 12 bases between. The CDR3 extends over 15 amino acids. CDR3 bases: TGTGCCAGCAGCTTGGATCGGATTAGCACAGATACGCAGTATTTT. As protein: CASSLDRISTDTQYF.

This clone was recorded only once. The chain uses TRBV6-5 and TRBJ2-5; possible D gene TRBD2, 5 bases. Per germline, CDR1 MNHEY and CDR2 SVGAGI. The CDR3 runs 11 residues. V was shortened by 6 bases and J by 5 bases, with 7 bases between the two germline ends. The CDR3: CASRRDETQYF. DNA for the CDR3: TGTGCCAGCAGACGGGATGAGACCCAGTACTTC.

The V and J genes are TRBV7-2 and TRBJ2-5; perhaps TRBD1 as D (7 bases). The V end lost 5 bases, the J end lost 4 bases, and 14 bases lay between the germline ends. The CDR3 is made up of 14 amino acids. Germline lookup yields CDR1 SGHTA and CDR2 FQGNSA. The CDR3 protein is CASSTPGGIETQYF. The CDR3 region has the DNA TGTGCCAGCAGCACCCCAGGGGGGATAGAGACCCAGTACTTC.